Following are 21 T cell receptor beta chains from one sample sequenced in a study of OX40 agonist ivuxolimab in advanced cancers. Sequenced by immunoSEQ multiplex PCR; TCRdb stores in-frame clones only, minus some. The sample contains over 75,000 clones, 90% of which appear only once. The specimen comprised CD4+ or CD8+ T cells sorted from blood, sampled in a trial of the OX40 agonist ivuxolimab. These receptors all stem from an adult with an advanced solid tumor such as melanoma, head and neck, liver or kidney cancer.

This clone has just a few counts. The chain links TRBV18 to TRBJ1-5; D uncertain. V shed 4 bases and J shed 6 bases, with 16 bases lying between them. The CDR3 spans 15 residues. Germline V gives CDR1 KGHSH, CDR2 LQKENI. CDR3 sequence: CASSLRVDEGQPQHF. CDR3 nucleotide sequence: TGTGCCAGCTCACTAAGGGTCGACGAGGGTCAGCCCCAGCATTTT.

This clone was seen just once. This chain uses TRBV4-3 with TRBJ1-5, with 8 bases lining up with TRBD1. This CDR3 has 14 residues. J gave up 2 bases and V 3 bases, and 0 bases lay outside the gene matches. CDR1 and CDR2 (germline): LGHNA, YSLEER. DNA for the CDR3: TGCGCCAGCAGCCAGGACAGGGGCAATCAGCCCCAGCATTTT. This gives the protein CASSQDRGNQPQHF.

The CDR3 here is CASSLLRRHYEQYF. The CDR3, as DNA: TGTGCCAGCAGTCTCTTGCGGCGGCATTACGAGCAGTACTTC. The V call is TRBV7-3, the J call TRBJ2-7; D remains unclear. Germline CDR1 is SGHTA and CDR2 is FQGTGA. The CDR3 is 14 residues long. Trimming removed 6 bases at V and 4 bases at J, with 16 bases between.

There are a few counts of this clone. This chain joins TRBV5-1 and TRBJ2-5; D possibly matches TRBD1 or TRBD2 (5 bases each). Trimming left V 5 bases short and J 5 bases short, with 13 bases between. The length of the CDR3 is 13 residues. CDR1 is SGHRS and CDR2 is YFSETQ in the germline V gene. The CDR3 DNA reads as TGCGCCAGCAGTTCTGAGGGACGCGAGACCCAGTACTTC. Amino acids: CASSSEGRETQYF. The whole variable domain, filled in from reference TRBV5-1 and TRBJ2-5, reads KAGVTQTPRYLIKTRGQQVTLSCSPISGHRSVSWYQQTPGQGLQFLFEYFSETQRNKGNFPGRFSGRQFSNSRSEMNVSTLELGDSALYLCASSSEGRETQYFGPGTRLLVL.

This clone was counted only a few times. The CDR3 region has the DNA TGTGCCAGTACCCAGGGACCCGGGGAGCTGTTTTTT. As protein: CASTQGPGELFF. The rearrangement links TRBV19 to TRBJ2-2; D tentatively fits TRBD1 or TRBD2 (5 bases each). CDR1 and CDR2 from the germline V gene are LNHDA and SQIVND (reference sequence). CDR3 size: 12 residues. V lost 7 bases and J lost 6, with 9 bases in between.

The genes are TRBV27 and TRBJ2-5; D possibly corresponds to TRBD2 (5 bases). Trimming took 6 bases from V and 2 from J, leaving 28 bases between them. The CDR3 has 19 residues. Germline lookup yields CDR1 MNHEY and CDR2 SMNVEV (reference sequence). CDR3 sequence (DNA): TGTGCCAGCAGCCAAGATGAGAGGACCGCCGATTCGGGACAAGAGACCCAGTACTTC. It translates to CASSQDERTADSGQETQYF.

The chain combines TRBV11-3 with TRBJ2-5, with 7 bases identical to TRBD1. The CDR3 runs 15 residues. Germline CDR1 is SGHNT and CDR2 is YENEEA. Trimming removed 5 bases from V and 5 bases from J; junction bases left unmatched: 11. CDR3 in DNA: TGTGCCAGCAGCACGCGTTGGACAGGTCCCGAGACCCAGTACTTC. This sequence encodes CASSTRWTGPETQYF.

The count of this clone is one. CDR3 nucleotides: TGTGCCAGCGGGAGGCTCTCCTACGAGCAGTACTTC. Residues: CASGRLSYEQYF. This chain uses TRBV11-2 with TRBJ2-7, with D possibly matching TRBD2 (6 bases). Germline CDR1 and CDR2: SGHAT and FQNNGV. The length of the CDR3 is 12 residues. V was pared by 8 bases and J by 0 bases, with 8 bases between.

J is TRBJ1-1 and V is TRBV11-3; D unresolved. The CDR3 covers 13 residues. V was shortened by 8 bases and J by 7 bases, with 17 bases between the two germline ends. Per germline, CDR1 SGHNT and CDR2 YENEEA. As DNA, the CDR3 is TGTGCCAGCGCCTGGGTAGATATGGGTGAAGCTTTCTTT. It codes for CASAWVDMGEAFF.

V and J are TRBV14 and TRBJ2-3, with TRBD2 as a possible D gene (5 bases). Trimming shortened V by 5 bases and J by 0 bases, and 9 bases separated the two germline ends. The length of the CDR3 is 14 residues. Germline lookup yields CDR1 SGHDN and CDR2 FVKESK. CDR3: CASSARLSTDTQYF. The CDR3 DNA sequence: TGTGCCAGCAGCGCCCGACTAAGCACAGATACGCAGTATTTT.

The V and J genes are TRBV30 and TRBJ2-1; D not resolved. Germline CDR1 reads GTSNPN; CDR2 reads SVGIG (reference sequence). This CDR3 is 11 amino acids long. Trimming shortened V by 3 bases and J by 5 bases, and 5 bases separated the two germline ends. This CDR3 is CAWRRDNEQFF. In DNA, the CDR3 is TGTGCCTGGAGAAGAGACAATGAGCAGTTCTTC.

The chain links TRBV7-5 to TRBJ1-4; TRBD1, the table's D call, was not compared with the DNA. TRBV7-5 is an annotated pseudogene. The CDR3 is made up of 14 amino acids. This CDR3 is CARSFRGTNEKLFF. CDR3 in DNA: TGTGCCAGAAGCTTCAGGGGGACTAATGAAAAACTGTTTTTT.

The chain employs TRBV6-6 and TRBJ1-1, with a tentative D call TRBD1 (6 bases). Trimming removed 2 bases from V and 1 base from J, with 8 bases in between. Per germline, CDR1 MNHNY and CDR2 SVGAGI (reference sequence). This CDR3 has 14 amino acids. The CDR3 region is CASSYGGQNTEAFF. In DNA form, the CDR3 reads TGTGCCAGCAGTTACGGGGGGCAGAACACTGAAGCTTTCTTT.

V is TRBV11-3 and J is TRBJ1-3, with D perhaps matching TRBD1 (6 bases). The CDR3 contains 18 residues. CDR1 and CDR2 (germline): SGHNT, YENEEA. V lost 5 bases to trimming and J lost 0 bases, with 20 bases between them. The CDR3 region has the DNA TGTGCCAGCAGCCCCCGAGACGGGGGGCCCCGCTCTGGAAACACCATATATTTT. Residues: CASSPRDGGPRSGNTIYF. Variable domain in full (rest from reference TRBV11-3 and TRBJ1-3): EAGVVQSPRYKIIEKKQPVAFWCNPISGHNTLYWYLQNLGQGPELLIRYENEEAVDDSQLPKDRFSAERLKGVDSTLKIQPAELGDSAVYLCASSPRDGGPRSGNTIYFGEGSWLTVV.

CDR3 sequence reads: CASSPESVPTGQYF. The CDR3 nucleotides read TGTGCCAGCAGCCCCGAGAGTGTACCTACGGGGCAGTACTTC. The genes are TRBV7-9 and TRBJ2-7; D not certain. V was cut by 5 bases and J by 9 bases, with 20 bases left in between. The CDR3 has 14 amino acids. CDR1 and CDR2 from the germline V gene are SEHNR and FQNEAQ (reference sequence).

This clone was observed a single time. This chain links TRBV7-9 with TRBJ2-4, with 10 bases identical to TRBD1. The CDR3 contains 19 residues. The V and J ends lost 4 bases and 0 bases, in that order; junction bases with no gene match: 12. CDR1 SEHNR and CDR2 FQNEAQ come from the germline V gene (reference sequence). CDR3: CASSSNRDRGLLAKNIQYF. As DNA, the CDR3 is TGTGCCAGCAGCTCAAACCGGGACAGGGGACTACTAGCCAAAAACATTCAGTACTTC.

The J gene is TRBJ2-1, the V gene TRBV5-1, with D possibly TRBD1 on 5 matching bases. The CDR3 length is 13 residues. Germline V gene sequence: CDR1 SGHRS, CDR2 YFSETQ. The germline V and J ends were trimmed by 4 bases and 5 bases, with 10 bases remaining between them. The CDR3 spells CASSIDSHNEQFF. CDR3 nucleotides: TGCGCCAGCAGCATAGACAGCCACAATGAGCAGTTCTTC.

J is TRBJ2-3 and V is TRBV6-4, with unresolved D. V lost 3 bases and J 1 base, leaving 11 bases between the germline ends. In germline, CDR1 is MRHNA, CDR2 SNTAGT. The length of the CDR3 is 15 residues. The CDR3 reads CASSETSHRTDTQYF. CDR3 nucleotide sequence: TGTGCCAGCAGTGAGACTTCTCACCGCACAGATACGCAGTATTTT.

The chain uses TRBV19 and TRBJ1-5; the D is unclear. The CDR3 extends over 15 amino acids. Germline loops: CDR1 LNHDA, CDR2 SQIVND (reference sequence). Between the trimmed V and J ends, which lost 5 bases and 9 bases, there was a span of 20 bases. CDR3 sequence: CASSSLGKSGLPQHF. The CDR3 DNA is TGTGCCAGTAGTTCACTCGGGAAATCTGGGTTGCCCCAGCATTTT.

The chain uses TRBV7-6 and TRBJ1-1, with 9 bases fitting TRBD1. The trim removed 5 bases at V and 1 base at J, leaving 2 bases unmatched. The CDR3 sequence is 14 residues long. Germline V lookup: CDR1 SGHVS, CDR2 FNYEAQ. For the CDR3, the DNA is TGTGCCAGCAGCAGACAGGGGGGGAACACTGAAGCTTTCTTT. This translates into CASSRQGGNTEAFF.

V gene TRBV10-1 combines with J gene TRBJ1-1; D not resolved. The CDR3 is 13 residues long. The V and J ends lost 10 bases and 6 bases respectively, with 18 bases between them. Germline V CDR1 and CDR2: WNHNN, SYGVQD (reference sequence). The DNA for the CDR3 is TGCGCCAATTCAAAACAGCGGGATGCTGAAGCTTTCTTT. As protein: CANSKQRDAEAFF.